The sequence of this T cell receptor (beta chain) was determined in a study of neurological immune-mediated disorders. General study findings and limits: Private repertoires in all groups were suggested by the finding that expanded clones across subjects shared no CDR3 amino acid sequences.

At least ten counts were recorded for this clonotype. No antigen is known for it. The cDNA was generated by 5'RACE with 10-nucleotide random UMIs. One entry per CDR3 protein results from TCRdb running MiXCR on the 5' RACE reads. This table has 55,000 to 80,000 distinct CDR3 sequences, roughly 15% appearing once. Time point described: longitudinal time-point 1 (baseline). CDR3 length equals 14 residues. V was cut by 4 bases and J by 5 bases, with 14 bases left in between. CDR1 is SGHRS and CDR2 is YFSETQ in the germline V gene. The chain couples TRBV5-1 to TRBJ2-3; D not resolved. Sequencing was done on a sample of PBMCs. The sequence was collected from a female donor with HTLV-1-associated myelopathy (HAM/TSP). CDR3 region: CASSQVVPGDTQYF. Here the CDR3 DNA reads TGCGCCAGCAGCCAGGTTGTCCCCGGAGATACGCAGTATTTT.